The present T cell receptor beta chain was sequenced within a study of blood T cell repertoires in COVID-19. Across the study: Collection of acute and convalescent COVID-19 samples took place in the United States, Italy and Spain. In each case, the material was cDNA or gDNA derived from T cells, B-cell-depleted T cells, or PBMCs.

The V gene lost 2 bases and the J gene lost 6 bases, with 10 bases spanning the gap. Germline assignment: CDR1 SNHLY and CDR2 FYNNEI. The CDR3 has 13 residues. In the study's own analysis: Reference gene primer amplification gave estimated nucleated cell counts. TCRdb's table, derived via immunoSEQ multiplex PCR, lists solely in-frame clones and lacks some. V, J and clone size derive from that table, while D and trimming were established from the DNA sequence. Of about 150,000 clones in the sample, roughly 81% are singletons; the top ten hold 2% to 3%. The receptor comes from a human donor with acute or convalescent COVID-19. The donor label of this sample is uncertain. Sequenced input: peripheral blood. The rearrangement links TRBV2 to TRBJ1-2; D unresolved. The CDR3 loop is CASSEQVVHGYTF. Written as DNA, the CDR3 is TGTGCCAGCAGTGAACAGGTCGTCCATGGCTACACCTTC.